This T cell receptor (beta chain) was profiled in a study of blood T cell repertoires in COVID-19. Turning to the study itself: Sites in the United States, Italy and Spain provided acute and convalescent COVID-19 samples.

TCRdb's copy holds only in-frame clones and misses some; the assay was immunoSEQ multiplex PCR. The profile covers roughly 130,000 clones, with around 83% appearing a single time and about a sixth taken by the ten largest. Germline lookup yields CDR1 SGHTA and CDR2 FQGNSA. Between the trimmed V and J ends, which lost 4 bases and 5 bases, there was a span of 10 bases. The CDR3 is 13 residues long. Sequencing was performed on peripheral blood. The sequence came from a woman in her forties or fifties with acute or convalescent COVID-19. The chain is built from TRBV7-2 and TRBJ2-3; D remains unclear. The CDR3 loop is CASSSRAQDTQYF. The CDR3 nucleotides are TGTGCCAGCAGCTCAAGAGCCCAAGATACGCAGTATTTT.